This is a list of T cell receptor beta chains from one sample in a study of blood T cell repertoires in COVID-19. Here immunoSEQ multiplex PCR was the method, and the copy in TCRdb shows in-frame clones only, minus some. The sample carries more than 400,000 clones, around 91% recorded once. Material: PBMCs or T cells enriched from blood (not recorded which). The receptors were sampled from a man between 18 and 35 years old who had recovered from COVID-19. Both conserved end residues are part of each CDR3. A D gene is named only where the DNA matches it firmly. Size is omitted from some rows. Given values are once, few, many or a class for expanded clones.

len: 15; v_gene: TRBV6-5; j_gene: TRBJ2-2; abundance: NA; d_gene: NA; CDR3nt: TGTGCCAGCATCCCTAGCGGAGGGGGCACCGGGGAGCTGTTTTTT; CDR3aa: CASIPSGGGTGELFF
len: 16; v_gene: TRBV15; j_gene: TRBJ2-5; abundance: NA; d_gene: NA; CDR3nt: TGTGCCACCAGCAGAGACCGGACAGCGGATCAAGAGACCCAGTACTTC; CDR3aa: CATSRDRTADQETQYF
len: 14; v_gene: TRBV5-1; j_gene: TRBJ1-6; abundance: NA; d_gene: NA; CDR3nt: TGCGCCAGCAGCTTGGCCGGTCTCGGTTCACCCCTCCACTTT; CDR3aa: CASSLAGLGSPLHF
len: 14; v_gene: TRBV7-2; j_gene: TRBJ1-2; abundance: NA; d_gene: NA; CDR3nt: TGTGCCAGCAGCTCAGATGCAGGGTGGGGCGGCTACACCTTC; CDR3aa: CASSSDAGWGGYTF
len: 15; v_gene: TRBV6-2/TRBV6-3; j_gene: TRBJ1-2; abundance: NA; d_gene: TRBD1; CDR3nt: TGTGCCAGCAGTTCTCGGAGGACAGGGGGAAATGGCTACACCTTC; CDR3aa: CASSSRRTGGNGYTF
len: 13; v_gene: TRBV11-2; j_gene: TRBJ1-2; abundance: NA; d_gene: NA; CDR3nt: TGTGCCAGCAGCTTACGAGGAGTGCATGGCTACACCTTC; CDR3aa: CASSLRGVHGYTF
len: 12; v_gene: TRBV12-3/TRBV12-4; j_gene: TRBJ2-1; abundance: NA; d_gene: NA; CDR3nt: TGTGCCAGCAGCCTATCCTCCAATGAGCAGTTCTTC; CDR3aa: CASSLSSNEQFF
len: 15; v_gene: TRBV29-1; j_gene: TRBJ1-2; abundance: few; d_gene: TRBD1; CDR3nt: TGCAGCGTGTCCGCAGAACAGGGGATTAACTATGGCTACACCTTC; CDR3aa: CSVSAEQGINYGYTF
len: 16; v_gene: TRBV13; j_gene: TRBJ2-7; abundance: NA; d_gene: TRBD2; CDR3nt: TGTGCCAGCAGCTTAGGCGGGACTAGCGGGCTCTACGAGCAGTACTTC; CDR3aa: CASSLGGTSGLYEQYF
len: 14; v_gene: TRBV5-4; j_gene: TRBJ2-1; abundance: NA; d_gene: TRBD1; CDR3nt: TGTGCCAGCGGACAGGTGAGCTCCTACAATGAGCAGTTCTTC; CDR3aa: CASGQVSSYNEQFF
len: 16; v_gene: TRBV27; j_gene: TRBJ1-4; abundance: NA; d_gene: NA; CDR3nt: TGTGCCAGCAGTTTAGGATCGGGAGGGGGTAATGAAAAACTGTTTTTT; CDR3aa: CASSLGSGGGNEKLFF
len: 14; v_gene: TRBV5-1; j_gene: TRBJ1-2; abundance: NA; d_gene: NA; CDR3nt: TGCGCCAGCAGCTTGGATAGGGCAGGGGATGGCTACACCTTC; CDR3aa: CASSLDRAGDGYTF
len: 11; v_gene: TRBV29-1; j_gene: TRBJ2-5; abundance: NA; d_gene: NA; CDR3nt: TGCAGCGTTGAAGATCTGGAGACCCAGTACTTC; CDR3aa: CSVEDLETQYF
len: 14; v_gene: TRBV3-1/TRBV3-2; j_gene: TRBJ1-6; abundance: NA; d_gene: TRBD1; CDR3nt: TGTGCCAGCAGCCCTGGACAGGGTAGGTCACCCCTCCACTTT; CDR3aa: CASSPGQGRSPLHF
len: 16; v_gene: TRBV24-1; j_gene: TRBJ2-7; abundance: NA; d_gene: NA; CDR3nt: TGTGCCACCAGTGATGCTAGTAGCGGAACCCTCTACGAGCAGTACTTC; CDR3aa: CATSDASSGTLYEQYF
len: 13; v_gene: TRBV11-2; j_gene: TRBJ1-2; abundance: NA; d_gene: TRBD1; CDR3nt: TGTGCCAGCAGTCTTTCAGGGGGCCGGGGCTACACCTTC; CDR3aa: CASSLSGGRGYTF
len: 16; v_gene: TRBV2; j_gene: TRBJ1-3; abundance: NA; d_gene: NA; CDR3nt: TGTGCCAGCAGCCTGGAGGGACGGGGTGCGGGAAACACCATATATTTT; CDR3aa: CASSLEGRGAGNTIYF
len: 14; v_gene: TRBV28; j_gene: TRBJ2-7; abundance: NA; d_gene: TRBD2; CDR3nt: TGTGCCACCACCGGGACTAGCGGTACCTACGAGCAGTACTTC; CDR3aa: CATTGTSGTYEQYF
len: 15; v_gene: TRBV28; j_gene: TRBJ1-2; abundance: once; d_gene: TRBD1; CDR3nt: TGTGCCAGCAGTTTCGGGACAGGGCCCCAGAATGGCTACACCTTC; CDR3aa: CASSFGTGPQNGYTF
len: 16; v_gene: TRBV2; j_gene: TRBJ2-1; abundance: NA; d_gene: TRBD2; CDR3nt: TGTGCCAGCAGTGCCCCGGGACTAGCAGGGAGAGGTGAGCAGTTCTTC; CDR3aa: CASSAPGLAGRGEQFF
len: 15; v_gene: TRBV2; j_gene: TRBJ1-6; abundance: NA; d_gene: NA; CDR3nt: TGTGCCAGCAGTGAAACGACTTCCTATAATTCACCCCTCCACTTT; CDR3aa: CASSETTSYNSPLHF
len: 14; v_gene: TRBV13; j_gene: TRBJ2-1; abundance: NA; d_gene: TRBD1; CDR3nt: TGTGCCAGCAGCAACGACAGGGTTAGGAATGAGCAGTTCTTC; CDR3aa: CASSNDRVRNEQFF
len: 14; v_gene: TRBV10-3; j_gene: TRBJ1-2; abundance: NA; d_gene: NA; CDR3nt: TGTGCCATCAGTGAGTCGATCGGGTTCCGTGGCTACACCTTC; CDR3aa: CAISESIGFRGYTF
len: 14; v_gene: TRBV6-5; j_gene: TRBJ1-2; abundance: NA; d_gene: TRBD1; CDR3nt: TGTGCCAGCAGGACGCGAGGGGGCAGCTATGGCTACACCTTC; CDR3aa: CASRTRGGSYGYTF
len: 14; v_gene: TRBV7-2; j_gene: TRBJ2-3; abundance: NA; d_gene: TRBD2; CDR3nt: TGTGCCAGCAGAGCACCGGGACTAGCAGATACGCAGTATTTT; CDR3aa: CASRAPGLADTQYF